A single sample gave rise to the 4 T cell receptor beta chains below, sequenced in a study of shared clonotypes between healthy human individuals. TCRdb keeps only in-frame clones here, not all; method: immunoSEQ multiplex PCR. The sample includes about 1 million clones, around four fifths seen only once; the top ten take about 1.5%. The sequencing sample was made of memory CD4+ T cells sorted from blood. As to subset: CD45RA-negative fraction. The receptors shown here come from a man aged 18 to 29 in good health.

This clone appeared a few times. This sequence joins TRBV5-4 and TRBJ2-7, with 10 bases lining up with TRBD2. Germline CDR1 SGHNT, CDR2 YYREEE (reference sequence). The CDR3 sequence is 16 residues long. With 0 bases clipped from V and 6 bases from J, the junction kept 9 bases outside the gene matches. The CDR3 DNA follows: TGTGCCAGCAGCTTGGGGATAGCGGGGGGCGAGTCCGAGCAGTACTTC. This gives the protein CASSLGIAGGESEQYF.

The chain joins TRBV5-1 to TRBJ2-4, with 7 bases identical to TRBD1. Looked up from germline, CDR1 is SGHRS and CDR2 is YFSETQ. The CDR3 contains 14 residues. The V gene end was trimmed by 4 bases and the J gene end by 6 bases; junction bases not matched to a gene: 7. This CDR3 reads CASSVPGGTNIQYF. The CDR3 DNA reads TGCGCCAGCAGCGTTCCAGGGGGAACAAACATTCAGTACTTC.

The rearrangement joins TRBV2 to TRBJ1-5; D possibly corresponds to TRBD1 (6 bases). CDR1 SNHLY and CDR2 FYNNEI come from the germline V gene. CDR3 length: 16 residues. Deletions cut 7 bases from V and 2 bases from J, with 18 bases between. The DNA of the CDR3 is TGTGCCAGCAAGAGCGGGGGCCGGGAGGGCAATCAGCCCCAGCATTTT. Amino acids: CASKSGGREGNQPQHF.

The rearrangement joins TRBV5-1 to TRBJ2-3, with TRBD2 identical over 13 bases. From germline, CDR1 is SGHRS and CDR2 YFSETQ. Unmatched junction bases numbered 5, after V lost 4 bases and J lost 0 bases. The CDR3 consists of 17 residues. The CDR3 here is CASSPEGLAGSTDTQYF. The CDR3 nucleotides are TGCGCCAGCAGCCCTGAGGGACTAGCGGGAAGCACAGATACGCAGTATTTT. The full variable domain, rest sourced from reference TRBV5-1 and TRBJ2-3, is KAGVTQTPRYLIKTRGQQVTLSCSPISGHRSVSWYQQTPGQGLQFLFEYFSETQRNKGNFPGRFSGRQFSNSRSEMNVSTLELGDSALYLCASSPEGLAGSTDTQYFGPGTRLTVL.